One sample yielded the 23 T cell receptor beta chains listed below, sequenced in a study of PD-L1 blockade in urothelial cancer. Sequencing was performed with immunoSEQ multiplex PCR; in TCRdb, only in-frame clones are kept and a portion is missing. The sample contains about 38,000 clones, about 88% of which appear only once. Described time point: peripheral blood 6 weeks after treatment start. This material consisted of PBMCs, taken around atezolizumab (anti-PD-L1) treatment. These receptors came from a man aged 60 to 75 with urothelial cancer.

V is TRBV5-1 and J is TRBJ1-1, with D unclear. CDR3 length: 15 amino acids. CDR1 and CDR2 (germline): SGHRS, YFSETQ. Trimming removed 0 bases from V and 1 base from J, with 10 bases in between. CDR3 residues: CASSLGGSSNTEAFF. In nucleotides, the CDR3 is TGCGCCAGCAGCTTGGGTGGCAGTTCGAACACTGAAGCTTTCTTT.

The chain employs TRBV30 and TRBJ1-2, with 7 nucleotides matching TRBD1. The V and J ends lost 2 bases and 8 bases, in that order; junction bases with no gene match: 14. Looked up from germline, CDR1 is GTSNPN and CDR2 is SVGIG (reference sequence). The CDR3 runs to 15 residues. The CDR3 loop reads CAWSSLGGASMGYTF. In DNA, the CDR3 is TGTGCCTGGAGTTCCCTAGGGGGCGCTTCCATGGGCTACACCTTC.

The V and J genes are TRBV5-4 and TRBJ2-3; 11 bases match TRBD2. From germline, CDR1 is SGHNT and CDR2 YYREEE (reference sequence). The V gene end was trimmed by 2 bases and the J gene end by 0 bases; junction bases not matched to a gene: 2. CDR3 size: 16 residues. As DNA, the CDR3 is TGTGCCAGCAGCTTAAGGACTAGCGGGAGCACAGATACGCAGTATTTT. Protein sequence: CASSLRTSGSTDTQYF.

The rearrangement joins TRBV5-1 to TRBJ2-7, with TRBD1 identical over 8 bases. The CDR3 covers 14 residues. CDR1 and CDR2 from the germline V gene are SGHRS and YFSETQ. After removal of 2 bases from V and 7 bases from J, the junction contained 8 bases not matched to a gene. The DNA of the CDR3 is TGCGCCAGCAGCTTCCAGGGGGCACGGGAGGAGCAGTACTTC. Protein: CASSFQGAREEQYF.

Here the CDR3 DNA reads TGTGCCTGGGACAGACTGAACACTGAAGCTTTCTTT. This translates into CAWDRLNTEAFF. This chain uses TRBV30 with TRBJ1-1, with a possible D match to TRBD1 (5 bases). Trimming took off 5 bases at V and 0 bases at J, with 7 bases between the two ends. CDR3 length equals 12 residues. Germline CDR1 is GTSNPN and CDR2 is SVGIG (reference sequence).

The table lists this clone with a count of one. The chain combines TRBV2 with TRBJ1-2; 7 nucleotides align to TRBD1. Looked up from germline, CDR1 is SNHLY and CDR2 is FYNNEI. CDR3 length equals 13 residues. V shed 5 bases, J shed 6 bases, and the junction held 6 bases outside the gene matches. Here the CDR3 reads CASSPRQGHGYTF. In DNA form, the CDR3 reads TGTGCCAGCAGTCCCAGACAGGGACATGGCTACACCTTC.

The V and J genes are TRBV7-8 and TRBJ2-7; a weak D match, TRBD1 (6 bases). The V gene lost 4 bases and the J gene lost 4 bases, with 11 bases spanning the gap. Per germline, CDR1 SGHVS and CDR2 FQNEAQ. The CDR3 covers 13 residues. The CDR3 sequence: CASSSTGPYEQYF. The CDR3 nucleotides are TGTGCCAGCAGCTCCACAGGGCCATACGAGCAGTACTTC.

In nucleotides, the CDR3 is TGTGCCAGCAGCCGGGCGTTGGGGGGTAGCACAGATACGCAGTATTTT. This gives the protein CASSRALGGSTDTQYF. This sequence joins TRBV4-2 and TRBJ2-3; D may be TRBD2 (6 bases). The ends were cut back, 4 bases at V and 0 bases at J, with 14 bases in the middle. Germline CDR1 and CDR2: LGHNA and YNFKEQ. The CDR3 sequence is 16 residues long.

This clone was counted a few times. The genes are TRBV7-2 and TRBJ1-6; TRBD1 is a possible D gene (5 bases). The V gene lost 8 bases and the J gene lost 6 bases, with 11 bases spanning the gap. This CDR3 contains 13 residues. Germline assignment: CDR1 SGHTA and CDR2 FQGNSA. CDR3 sequence reads: CASGRDGNSPLHF. CDR3 coding DNA: TGTGCCAGCGGCAGGGATGGTAATTCACCCCTCCACTTT.

V and J are TRBV7-3 and TRBJ1-1; TRBD1 matches at 8 bases. The CDR3 is 13 amino acids. The J segment lost 0 bases and the V segment lost 10 bases, leaving 4 bases of the junction unmatched. Germline V gene lookup returns CDR1 SGHTA and CDR2 FQGTGA. The CDR3 protein is CATGTGMNTEAFF. The CDR3 region has the DNA TGTGCCACCGGGACAGGCATGAACACTGAAGCTTTCTTT.

The chain couples TRBV15 to TRBJ2-7; TRBD2 matches 7 bases. CDR3 length equals 15 residues. CDR1 LNHNV and CDR2 YYDKDF come from the germline V gene (reference sequence). The V gene end was trimmed by 0 bases and the J gene end by 5 bases; junction bases not matched to a gene: 7. CDR3 amino acids: CATSRDWLAEDEQYF. CDR3 coding DNA: TGTGCCACCAGCAGAGATTGGCTAGCGGAAGACGAGCAGTACTTC.

The chain joins TRBV5-1 to TRBJ2-2; 13 positions match TRBD2. V lost 0 bases to trimming and J lost 7 bases; unmatched junction nucleotides: 0. The CDR3 spans 15 residues. CDR1 and CDR2 from the germline V gene are SGHRS and YFSETQ. CDR3: CASSLGTSGSGELFF. The CDR3, as DNA: TGCGCCAGCAGCTTGGGGACTAGCGGGAGCGGGGAGCTGTTTTTT.

This clone was seen just once. This chain links TRBV10-3 with TRBJ1-2, with a tentative D call TRBD1 (5 bases). Germline CDR1 ENHRY, CDR2 SYGVKD. The V end lost 3 bases, the J end lost 5 bases, and 7 bases lay between the germline ends. The CDR3 is 12 amino acids. Here the CDR3 reads CAISDGGYGYTF. The CDR3 DNA reads as TGTGCCATCAGTGACGGGGGGTATGGCTACACCTTC.

This chain joins TRBV5-6 and TRBJ2-4; 9 bases line up with TRBD2. This CDR3 spans 16 amino acids. CDR1 and CDR2 from the germline V gene are SGHDT and YYEEEE. V lost 0 bases and J lost 4; bases outside the gene matches: 5. CDR3 sequence reads: CASSLALLAGKNIQYF. The CDR3 nucleotides are TGTGCCAGCAGCTTGGCCCTACTAGCGGGTAAAAACATTCAGTACTTC.

The chain has TRBV10-1 and TRBJ1-2; 8 bases agree with TRBD1. Germline V gene lookup returns CDR1 WNHNN and CDR2 SYGVQD (reference sequence). J lost 8 bases, V lost 1 base, and 3 bases had no gene match. The CDR3 is 13 residues long. CDR3 sequence (DNA): TGCGCCAGCAGTGAGTGGACAGGGAGCGGCTACACCTTC. Translated: CASSEWTGSGYTF.

This sequence joins TRBV19 and TRBJ1-1; D is perhaps TRBD1 (6 bases). This CDR3 contains 15 residues. V shed 5 bases and J shed 0 bases, with 13 bases lying between them. Germline V gene sequence: CDR1 LNHDA, CDR2 SQIVND (reference sequence). The CDR3 DNA follows: TGTGCCAGTAGTCCCCCCAAGGGGGTGAACACTGAAGCTTTCTTT. The encoded protein is CASSPPKGVNTEAFF.

This chain links TRBV28 with TRBJ1-3; D is ambiguous. Deletions cut 6 bases from V and 0 bases from J, with 9 bases between. This CDR3 has 14 amino acids. CDR1 and CDR2 (germline): MDHEN, SYDVKM. CDR3 region: CASSGFSSGNTIYF. For the CDR3, the DNA is TGTGCCAGCAGCGGGTTTAGCTCTGGAAACACCATATATTTT.

The chain links TRBV11-1 to TRBJ2-3; D gene unclear. The CDR3 sequence is 14 residues long. V was pared by 1 base and J by 4 bases, with 9 bases between. Germline V CDR1 and CDR2: SGHAT, FQDESV (reference sequence). CDR3 region: CASSLGDRSDTQYF. CDR3 in DNA: TGTGCCAGCAGCTTAGGTGATAGATCAGATACGCAGTATTTT.

A single count supports this clone. The chain is built from TRBV10-3 and TRBJ1-5; 8 bases are a match to TRBD1. CDR1 is ENHRY, CDR2 SYGVKD, per germline. The CDR3 has 18 residues. V shed 4 bases and J 1 base; nucleotides not matched to a gene: 12. For the CDR3, the DNA is TGTGCCATCAGTGGGGGGGGACGGACAGGGTTAAGCAATCAGCCCCAGCATTTT. Residues: CAISGGGRTGLSNQPQHF.

This rearrangement joins TRBV4-1 to TRBJ1-4; 8 bases match TRBD1. Germline CDR1 MGHRA, CDR2 YSYEKL. The V and J ends lost 2 bases and 8 bases, in that order; junction bases with no gene match: 7. This CDR3 has 15 residues. CDR3 amino acids: CASSQPDRESEKLFF. The CDR3 nucleotides are TGCGCCAGCAGCCAACCGGACAGGGAGTCGGAAAAACTGTTTTTT.

V and J are TRBV5-1 and TRBJ1-2, with 7 bases lining up with TRBD1. The ends lost 3 bases at V and 5 bases at J; junction bases unmatched: 7. The length of the CDR3 is 14 residues. Germline V CDR1 and CDR2: SGHRS, YFSETQ. The CDR3 bases are TGCGCCAGCAGCTCAACAGGGGACTCATATGGCTACACCTTC. This translates into CASSSTGDSYGYTF.

This clone appeared a single time. The chain uses TRBV7-2 and TRBJ2-7; 8 bases are shared with TRBD1. Germline V gene lookup returns CDR1 SGHTA and CDR2 FQGNSA. This CDR3 spans 15 amino acids. J gave up 4 bases and V 1 base, and 6 bases lay outside the gene matches. CDR3 DNA sequence: TGTGCCAGCAGCTTAGATGGGACAGGATTTTACGAGCAGTACTTC. Translation gives CASSLDGTGFYEQYF.

V gene TRBV9 combines with J gene TRBJ1-2; D is undetermined. This CDR3 is 14 amino acids long. Trimming removed 3 bases from V and 4 bases from J, with 13 bases in between. The germline CDR1 and CDR2 sequences are SGDLS and YYNGEE. DNA of the CDR3: TGTGCCAGCAGCGAGAGGGAACAGTTCTATGGCTACACCTTC. It translates to CASSEREQFYGYTF. The variable domain in full, completed from reference TRBV9 and TRBJ1-2, reads DSGVTQTPKHLITATGQRVTLRCSPRSGDLSVYWYQQSLDQGLQFLIQYYNGEERAKGNILERFSAQQFPDLHSELNLSSLELGDSALYFCASSEREQFYGYTFGSGTRLTVV.